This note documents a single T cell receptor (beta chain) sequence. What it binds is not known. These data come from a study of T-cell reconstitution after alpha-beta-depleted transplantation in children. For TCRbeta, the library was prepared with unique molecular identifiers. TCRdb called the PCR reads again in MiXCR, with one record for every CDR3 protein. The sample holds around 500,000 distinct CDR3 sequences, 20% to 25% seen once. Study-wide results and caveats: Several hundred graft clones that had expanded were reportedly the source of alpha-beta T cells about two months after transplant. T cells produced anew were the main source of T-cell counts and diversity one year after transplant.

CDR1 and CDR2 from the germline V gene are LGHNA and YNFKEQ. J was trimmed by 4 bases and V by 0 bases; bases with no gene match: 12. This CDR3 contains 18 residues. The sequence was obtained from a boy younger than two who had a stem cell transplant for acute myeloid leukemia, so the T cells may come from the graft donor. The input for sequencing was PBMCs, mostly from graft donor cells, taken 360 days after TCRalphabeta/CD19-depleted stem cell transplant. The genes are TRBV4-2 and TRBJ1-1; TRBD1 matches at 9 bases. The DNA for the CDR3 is TGTGCCAGCAGCCAAGATAAAGTTCCCGGGACAGGGAGCACTGAAGCTTTCTTT. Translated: CASSQDKVPGTGSTEAFF.